This TCR beta chain emerged from a study of response to subunit inactivated influenza vaccine (dated by TCRdb to 2016 to 2019). For context, the study as a whole: Deep quantitative profiling of the T cell receptor repertoire was used in the study to follow responses to a trivalent subunit inactivated influenza vaccine. Paper-wide results and their limitations: The authors suggested that each seasonal influenza vaccination may recruit only a limited number of new T cells.

Libraries were made using RT-PCR. Reads for this sample came from an Illumina HiSeq 2500. Through fastp at Q25 and MiXCR, TCRdb rebuilt clones from the public reads, retaining in-frame beta chains. Duplicate CDR3 protein sequences are folded into a single record with the most common DNA and genes. This sample is represented by approximately 500,000 distinct CDR3 sequences; over 10% of them were singletons. Approximately 14% of the sample goes to the ten largest clones. The sample's time point, from its label and the paper: 45 days after influenza vaccine administration. Of note for this clonotype: Its binding antigen is unknown. There are no base qualities to consult, and no much larger clone falls within one base.

The sample in question was PBMCs from blood, obtained roughly 45 days after vaccination. The TCR originated in a man aged 50 to 60 who received an inactivated influenza vaccine. Donor details come from another sample of the same person, matched by shared clones.

The CDR3: CASSLLPRAPEQYF. At the DNA level, the sequence is TGCGCCAGCAGCCTTTTGCCCCGGGCCCCCGAGCAGTACTTC. The sequence links TRBV4-1 to TRBJ2-7; the D gene remains uncertain. The germline V gene supplies CDR1 MGHRA and CDR2 YSYEKL. The V and J ends are trimmed by 4 bases and 6 bases, leaving 16 bases between them. Taken from cysteine to phenylalanine, the CDR3 has 14 residues. Only the CDR3 DNA is retained, 42 bases long and in frame from the first base.